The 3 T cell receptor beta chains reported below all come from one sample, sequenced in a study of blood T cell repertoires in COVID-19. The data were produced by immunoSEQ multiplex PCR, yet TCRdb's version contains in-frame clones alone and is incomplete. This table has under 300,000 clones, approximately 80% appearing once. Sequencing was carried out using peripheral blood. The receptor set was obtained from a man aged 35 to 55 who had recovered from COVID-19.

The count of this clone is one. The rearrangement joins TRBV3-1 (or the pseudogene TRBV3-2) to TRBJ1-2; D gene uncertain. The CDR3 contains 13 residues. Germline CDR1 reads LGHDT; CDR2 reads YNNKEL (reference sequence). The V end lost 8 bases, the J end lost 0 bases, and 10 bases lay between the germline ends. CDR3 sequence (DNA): TGTGCCAGCCTCAGTTCCTCTAACTATGGCTACACCTTC. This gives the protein CASLSSSNYGYTF.

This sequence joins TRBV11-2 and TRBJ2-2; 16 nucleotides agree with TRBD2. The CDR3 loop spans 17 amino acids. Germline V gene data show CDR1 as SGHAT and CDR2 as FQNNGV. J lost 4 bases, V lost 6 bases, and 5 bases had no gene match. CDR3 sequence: CASRQGLAGGRTGELFF. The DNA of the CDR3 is TGTGCCAGCAGACAGGGACTAGCGGGAGGGCGCACCGGGGAGCTGTTTTTT.

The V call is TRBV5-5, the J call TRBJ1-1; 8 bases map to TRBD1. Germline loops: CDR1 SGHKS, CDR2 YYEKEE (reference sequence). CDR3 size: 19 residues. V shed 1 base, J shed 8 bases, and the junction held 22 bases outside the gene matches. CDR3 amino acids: CASSLRGEVPGGPSGEAFF. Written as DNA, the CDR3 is TGTGCCAGCAGCTTGCGCGGTGAGGTTCCAGGGGGCCCTTCTGGCGAAGCTTTCTTT.